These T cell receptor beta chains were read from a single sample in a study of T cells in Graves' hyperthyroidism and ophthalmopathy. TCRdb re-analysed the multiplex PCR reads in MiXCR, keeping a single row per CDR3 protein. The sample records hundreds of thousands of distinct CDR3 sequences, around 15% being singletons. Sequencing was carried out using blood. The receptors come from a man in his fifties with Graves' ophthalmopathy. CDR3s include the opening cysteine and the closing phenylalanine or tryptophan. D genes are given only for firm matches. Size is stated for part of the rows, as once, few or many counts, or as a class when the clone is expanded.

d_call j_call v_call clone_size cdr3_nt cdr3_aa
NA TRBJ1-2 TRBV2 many TGTGCCAGCAGTTCCGACAGGATGTATGGCTACACCTTC CASSSDRMYGYTF
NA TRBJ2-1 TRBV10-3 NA TGTGCCATCAGTGCCTTGGGCGTAGACACTTACAATGAGCAGTTCTTC CAISALGVDTYNEQFF
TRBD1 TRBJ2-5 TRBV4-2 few TGTGCCAGCAGCGCGACAGGGGGCGTTGGGGAGACCCAGTACTTC CASSATGGVGETQYF
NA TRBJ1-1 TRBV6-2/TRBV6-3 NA TGTGCCAGCAGGCCCAGAGGGGGGAACACTGAAGCTTTCTTT CASRPRGGNTEAFF
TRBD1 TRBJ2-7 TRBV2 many TGTGCCAGCAGGAGACAGGGGCCAACCTACGAGCAGTACTTC CASRRQGPTYEQYF
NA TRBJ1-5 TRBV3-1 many TGTGCCAGCAGCCCCTCCCCCGGCAGCAATCAGCCCCAGCATTTT CASSPSPGSNQPQHF
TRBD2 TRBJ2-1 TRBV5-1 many TGCGCCAGCAGCTTTGGGACTAACTACAATGAGCAGTTCTTC CASSFGTNYNEQFF
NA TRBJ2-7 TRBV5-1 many TGCGCCAGCAGTGGAGGGAACTCCTACGAGCAGTACTTC CASSGGNSYEQYF
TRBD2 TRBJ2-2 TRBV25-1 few TGTGCCAGCACTCAGCTAGCGGGGGACACCGGGGAGCTGTTTTTT CASTQLAGDTGELFF
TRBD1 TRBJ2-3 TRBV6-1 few TGTGCCAGCAACAGGGGTGACACAGATACGCAGTATTTT CASNRGDTDTQYF
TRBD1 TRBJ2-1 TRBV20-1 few TGCAGTGCTAGGGACAGGGTCGACGGTGAGCAGTTCTTC CSARDRVDGEQFF
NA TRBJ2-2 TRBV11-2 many TGTGCCAGCAGCCCCCCAGGGGGGTTATTGGCCGGGGAGCTGTTTTTT CASSPPGGLLAGELFF
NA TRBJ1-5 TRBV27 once TGTGCCAGCAGCTGGAAGGCCGGCAGCAATCAGCCCCAGCATTTT CASSWKAGSNQPQHF
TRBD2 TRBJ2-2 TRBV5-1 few TGCGCCAGCAGCCCAAAATACAGACTAGCGGGAGTTGTCGGGGAGCTGTTTTTT CASSPKYRLAGVVGELFF
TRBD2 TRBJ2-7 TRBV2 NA TGTGCCAGCAGTGAAGTCCGGCTAGCGGGAGGGCACTACGAGCAGTACTTC CASSEVRLAGGHYEQYF
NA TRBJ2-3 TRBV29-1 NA TGCAGCGTTGGAGACTCCAGAAAGGTTACGCAGTATTTT CSVGDSRKVTQYF
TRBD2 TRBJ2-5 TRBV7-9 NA TGTGCCAGCAGTCCCAGACTAGCGGGAGAAAAGACCCAGTACTTC CASSPRLAGEKTQYF
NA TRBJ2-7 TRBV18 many TGTGCCAGCTCACCCGGGGTCGCGGGGCTCTACGAGCAGTACTTC CASSPGVAGLYEQYF
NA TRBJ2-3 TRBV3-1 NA TGTGCCAGCCAAACAGGGAGCACAGATACGCAGTATTTT CASQTGSTDTQYF
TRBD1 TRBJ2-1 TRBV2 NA TGTGCCAGCAGTGGAGGGGGCTTCGGGTACAATGAGCAGTTCTTC CASSGGGFGYNEQFF
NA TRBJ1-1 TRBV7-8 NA TGTGCCAGCAGCTTAGTGTGGGGGGTAATGAACACTGAAGCTTTCTTT CASSLVWGVMNTEAFF
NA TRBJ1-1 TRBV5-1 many TGCGCCAGCAGTACTCAGGGAGGTGGGATGAACACTGAAGCTTTCTTT CASSTQGGGMNTEAFF
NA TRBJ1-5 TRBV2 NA TGTGCCAGCAGCCTGGGGGCAGGGTATCAGCCCCAGCATTTT CASSLGAGYQPQHF
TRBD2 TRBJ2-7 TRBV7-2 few TGTGCCAGCAGTGACCAGCGGGGTAGCGAGCAGTACTTC CASSDQRGSEQYF
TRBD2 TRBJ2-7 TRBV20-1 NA TGCAGTGCCCCGGGACTAGCGAAATACGAGCAGTACTTC CSAPGLAKYEQYF
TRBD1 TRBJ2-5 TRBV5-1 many TGCGCCAGCAGCTTGGCCCAAGTCAGGACAGGGAAAGAGACCCAGTACTTC CASSLAQVRTGKETQYF
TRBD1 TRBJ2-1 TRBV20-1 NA TGCAGTGCTTCCGGGACAGGCGCCAATGAGCAGTTCTTC CSASGTGANEQFF
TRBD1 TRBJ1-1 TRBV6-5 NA TGTGCCAGCAGTTACACAGGGGCCATGAACACTGAAGCTTTCTTT CASSYTGAMNTEAFF
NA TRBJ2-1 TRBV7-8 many TGTGCCAGCAGCCATCGAGCGAACAATGAGCAGTTCTTC CASSHRANNEQFF